The 32 T cell receptor beta chains given below trace back to one sample, sequenced in a study of post-analysis software for immune sequencing data (dated by TCRdb to the mid-2010s). The paper's findings and limits, for the study overall: Significantly higher frequencies in patients than in controls were found for several TRBV segments, including TRBV5-6, TRBV5-1 and TRBV20-1.

The method behind the library was PCR. Sequencing relied on an Illumina HiSeq 2500. Unique molecular identifiers were incorporated into TCR beta cDNA libraries to reduce PCR and sequencing biases. TCRdb took the public reads, trimmed them with fastp at Q25, ran MiXCR for clone calling and kept in-frame beta chains. Here each entry gathers all rows of one CDR3 protein and keeps the most common genes and DNA. This sample gives 820,000 or so distinct CDR3 sequences in total; roughly 50% of them show up just once. The ten biggest clones cover approximately 4.2% of the sample. Antigens of these TCRs are unknown. Source material: blood. The origin of the receptors is a girl under 18 with multiple sclerosis.

This clonotype occurred a few times. The chain couples TRBV7-8 to TRBJ2-3, with TRBD2 as a possible D gene (5 bases). Germline values: CDR1 SGHVS, CDR2 FQNEAQ. Between the trimmed V and J ends, which lost 1 base and 5 bases, there was a span of 22 bases. This CDR3 is built from 18 residues. CDR3 loop: CASSLGLTGITQGDTQYF. In DNA form, the CDR3 reads TGTGCCAGCAGCTTAGGTTTAACGGGGATAACCCAAGGAGATACGCAGTATTTT.

V is TRBV18 and J is TRBJ1-2, with D maybe TRBD1 (5 bases). Germline CDR1 is KGHSH and CDR2 is LQKENI. Trimming shortened V by 4 bases and J by 13 bases, and 25 bases separated the two germline ends. The CDR3 is 15 amino acids. The CDR3 spells CASSRPRDGLGGGTF. In nucleotides, the CDR3 is TGTGCCAGCTCACGGCCCCGGGACGGACTTGGGGGGGGCACCTTC.

The chain is built from TRBV30 and TRBJ2-7; 11 bases map to TRBD1. The V and J ends lost 0 bases and 5 bases, in that order; junction bases with no gene match: 9. Germline V gene lookup returns CDR1 GTSNPN and CDR2 SVGIG (reference sequence). CDR3 length: 16 residues. CDR3 in DNA: TGTGCCTGGAGTGTACTCGGGACAGGGGGTCTCCACGAGCAGTACTTC. Encoded protein: CAWSVLGTGGLHEQYF.

The rearrangement uses TRBV7-2 and TRBJ2-7; D is possibly TRBD1 or TRBD2 (7 bases each). The CDR3 runs 15 residues. Deletions cut 7 bases from V and 1 base from J, with 17 bases between. Looked up from germline, CDR1 is SGHTA and CDR2 is FQGNSA. This CDR3 is CASTIVQGGSYEQYF. CDR3 DNA: TGTGCCAGCACCATAGTCCAGGGGGGGTCCTACGAGCAGTACTTC. The full variable domain, with the rest looked up from reference TRBV7-2 and TRBJ2-7, is GAGVSQSPSNKVTEKGKDVELRCDPISGHTALYWYRQSLGQGLEFLIYFQGNSAPDKSGLPSDRFSAERTGGSVSTLTIQRTQQEDSAVYLCASTIVQGGSYEQYFGPGTRLTVT.

This clonotype turned up a few times. The germline gene is not matched at one end of the junction; a read error may be the cause. The CDR3 DNA follows: TGTGCCAGCAGCGGGACGGACCCAACTAATGAAAAGCTGTTTTTT. It translates to CASSGTDPTNEKLFF. The V call is TRBV27, the J call TRBJ1-4, with a possible D match to TRBD1 (5 bases). The germline gives CDR1 MNHEY, CDR2 SMNVEV (reference sequence). This CDR3 has 15 residues.

About this clonotype itself: No DNA is shown, since the ends of the CDR3 on it are uncertain; the CDR3 is the one TCRdb lists. The chain joins TRBV6-5 to TRBJ2-7; the table calls TRBD2, which could not be checked here. In germline, CDR1 is MNHEY, CDR2 SVGAGI. The CDR3 comprises 22 residues, both ends counted. The CDR3 sequence: CASSYLGGYTFGSGGIGDEQYF.

This clonotype was seen a handful of times. CDR3 in amino acids: CASSPPGQAGGHEQFF. CDR3 coding DNA: TGTGCCAGCTCACCTCCCGGGCAAGCGGGAGGACATGAGCAGTTCTTC. The V call is TRBV18, the J call TRBJ2-1; 9 positions match TRBD2. CDR3 size: 16 residues. Germline V gives CDR1 KGHSH, CDR2 LQKENI. The V gene end was trimmed by 3 bases and the J gene end by 8 bases; junction bases not matched to a gene: 11.

The J gene is TRBJ2-5, the V gene TRBV6-5; no definite D call. The CDR3 runs 14 residues. Germline CDR1 MNHEY, CDR2 SVGAGI. The ends were cut back, 5 bases at V and 1 base at J, with 11 bases in the middle. The CDR3 DNA follows: TGTGCCAGCAGTCACCGACCGCGCCAAGAGACCCAGTACTTC. As protein: CASSHRPRQETQYF.

The chain uses TRBV6-5 and TRBJ1-2, with a tentative D call TRBD1 (5 bases). The germline V gene encodes CDR1 MNHEY and CDR2 SVGAGI. The CDR3 spans 15 residues. Trimming left V 2 bases short and J 4 bases short, with 14 bases between. The CDR3 spells CASSYRGGTGYGYTF. DNA of the CDR3: TGTGCCAGCAGTTACCGGGGGGGGACCGGCTATGGCTACACCTTC.

This sequence joins TRBV10-3 and TRBJ2-7; 9 nucleotides match TRBD1. This CDR3 region has 18 residues. Per germline, CDR1 ENHRY and CDR2 SYGVKD. V was clipped by 0 bases and J by 2 bases; unmatched bases: 11. The CDR3 protein is CAISESNWGQGDPYEQYF. DNA of the CDR3: TGTGCCATCAGTGAGTCGAACTGGGGACAGGGAGATCCCTACGAGCAGTACTTC.

The chain uses TRBV5-5 and TRBJ1-3, with 7 bases aligning to TRBD1. J was trimmed by 0 bases and V by 0 bases; bases with no gene match: 3. Per the germline V gene, CDR1 is SGHKS and CDR2 is YYEKEE (reference sequence). The CDR3 is 16 residues long. The CDR3 reads CASSLAGQSSGNTIYF. Written as DNA, the CDR3 is TGTGCCAGCAGCTTGGCGGGACAGAGCTCTGGAAACACCATATATTTT.

The chain joins TRBV25-1 to TRBJ2-1; 7 nucleotides match TRBD1. Germline CDR1 MGHDK, CDR2 SYGVNS. Trimming at V came to 8 bases and at J to 7 bases, leaving 2 bases not matched to a gene. The CDR3 contains 11 residues. DNA of the CDR3: TGTGCCAGCGGCAGGGGGAATGAGCAGTTCTTC. Encoded protein: CASGRGNEQFF.

The chain is built from TRBV12-3 or TRBV12-4 and TRBJ2-5, with 9 nucleotides matching TRBD2. Trimming took 1 base from V and 5 from J; bases not matched to a gene: 5. CDR3 length: 15 residues. Here the CDR3 DNA reads TGTGCCAGCAGTTTAGGGGGACTAGCTGACGAGACCCAGTACTTC. Protein sequence: CASSLGGLADETQYF.

This rearrangement joins TRBV7-3 to TRBJ2-3; tentatively, D is TRBD2 (5 bases). The CDR3 is made up of 16 amino acids. Trimming took 1 base from V and 2 from J, leaving 13 bases between them. The germline V gene has CDR1 SGHTA and CDR2 FQGTGA. Here the CDR3 reads CASSLSGPTDTDTQYF. The CDR3 DNA reads TGTGCCAGCAGCTTAAGCGGGCCCACTGACACAGATACGCAGTATTTT.

This clonotype was seen a few times. J is TRBJ2-3 and V is TRBV6-6; D unresolved. Germline V gene sequence: CDR1 MNHNY, CDR2 SVGAGI (reference sequence). Deletions cut 8 bases from V and 2 bases from J, with 14 bases between. CDR3 length equals 14 residues. CDR3 nucleotide sequence: TGTGCCAGCCAAAAAGATCAAGCCACAGATACGCAGTATTTT. Translation gives CASQKDQATDTQYF.

The table lists this clonotype with a few counts. The rearrangement joins TRBV7-3 to TRBJ1-6; no clear D gene. The CDR3 runs 16 residues. Deletions cut 5 bases from V and 9 bases from J, with 20 bases between. The germline CDR1 and CDR2 sequences are SGHTA and FQGTGA. This CDR3 is CASSHSGDILGSPLHF. For the CDR3, the DNA is TGTGCCAGCAGCCATTCTGGAGATATCCTAGGTTCACCCCTCCACTTT.

V usage is TRBV6-6 and J usage is TRBJ2-4, with 8 bases that match TRBD1. CDR3 length: 17 residues. Trimming cost V 6 bases and J 8 bases; bases outside gene matches: 18. Germline CDR1 and CDR2: MNHNY and SVGAGI (reference sequence). This CDR3 is CASSNLGQGAGLYIQYF. The CDR3 DNA sequence: TGTGCCAGCAGCAATCTCGGGCAGGGGGCAGGGTTGTACATTCAGTACTTC.

This chain uses TRBV12-3 or TRBV12-4 with TRBJ1-2; TRBD1 matches at 9 bases. This CDR3 comprises 16 residues. Trimming at V came to 1 base and at J to 4 bases, leaving 7 bases not matched to a gene. The CDR3 region has the DNA TGTGCCAGCAGTTTAGGAGTAAGACAGGGGGTCTATGGCTACACCTTC. Translated: CASSLGVRQGVYGYTF.

This chain uses TRBV6-2 or TRBV6-3 with TRBJ1-2; D gene ambiguous. This CDR3 contains 15 residues. Germline-derived CDR1 and CDR2 are MNHEY and SVGEGT. Trimming took off 5 bases at V and 0 bases at J, with 13 bases between the two ends. CDR3 sequence: CASSKGYRANYGYTF. CDR3 nucleotides: TGTGCCAGCAGTAAAGGGTACAGAGCTAACTATGGCTACACCTTC.

The chain couples TRBV12-3 or TRBV12-4 to TRBJ2-6, with TRBD1 matching 7 bases. J lost 0 bases, V lost 3 bases, and 11 bases had no gene match. The CDR3 sequence is 19 residues long. Here the CDR3 DNA reads TGTGCCAGCAGTTTTTACGGACAGGCCTCCCCCTCTGGGGCCAACGTCCTGACTTTC. As protein: CASSFYGQASPSGANVLTF.

J is TRBJ2-7 and V is TRBV20-1; TRBD2 might be the D (5 bases). Germline-derived CDR1 and CDR2 are DFQATT and SNEGSKA (reference sequence). CDR3 length equals 13 residues. The ends were cut back, 6 bases at V and 3 bases at J, with 15 bases in the middle. The CDR3 DNA reads TGCAGTGCCGGGGAGTCAGCCGTCTACGAGCAGTACTTC. It encodes CSAGESAVYEQYF.

This chain connects TRBV9 to TRBJ1-1; D is undetermined. CDR3 length: 14 residues. The germline gives CDR1 SGDLS, CDR2 YYNGEE. V was pared by 5 bases and J by 1 base, with 12 bases between. CDR3 loop: CASRPMMGNTEAFF. Written as DNA, the CDR3 is TGTGCCAGCAGACCAATGATGGGGAACACTGAAGCTTTCTTT.

This clonotype has a handful of counts. This chain uses TRBV20-1 with TRBJ1-2; D is unresolved. Germline-derived CDR1 and CDR2 are DFQATT and SNEGSKA (reference sequence). The CDR3 spans 11 residues. V gave up 8 bases and J gave up 0 bases, with 7 bases separating them. The CDR3 DNA is TGCAGTTCGAGACCTAACTATGGCTACACCTTC. It specifies CSSRPNYGYTF.

Points on this clonotype: A much bigger clone sits one base away, suggesting this may be a read error. The chain is built from TRBV12-3 or TRBV12-4 and TRBJ1-2; D is unclear. CDR3 size: 13 residues. Trimming pared 1 base from V and 4 bases from J, leaving 7 bases between. For the CDR3, the DNA is TGTGCCAGCAGTTTAGGACGGAGCTATGGCTACACCTTC. Its protein product is CASSLGRSYGYTF.

This clonotype has just a few counts. The gene calls are TRBV9 and TRBJ2-7; 9 bases are a match to TRBD1. CDR1 SGDLS and CDR2 YYNGEE come from the germline V gene. J was trimmed by 6 bases and V by 0 bases; bases with no gene match: 7. This CDR3 is 15 amino acids long. The chain's CDR3 is CASSVGWDRVSEQYF. In nucleotides, the CDR3 is TGTGCCAGCAGCGTAGGTTGGGACAGGGTCTCCGAGCAGTACTTC.

In its sample, this clonotype was seen a few times. V gene TRBV20-1 combines with J gene TRBJ2-7; tentatively, D is TRBD2 (5 bases). Germline CDR1 DFQATT, CDR2 SNEGSKA (reference sequence). This CDR3 comprises 15 residues. Trimming took 5 bases from V and 3 from J, leaving 20 bases between them. CDR3 sequence (DNA): TGCAGTGCTCCCAAGGGCGGGCCTGGGGTCTACGAGCAGTACTTC. It encodes CSAPKGGPGVYEQYF.

The chain recombines TRBV30 with TRBJ1-2; no firm D call. V lost 8 bases and J 2 bases, leaving 21 bases between the germline ends. The CDR3 runs 15 residues. In germline, CDR1 is GTSNPN, CDR2 SVGIG (reference sequence). CDR3 sequence: CAGNYRAPYNYGYTF. In nucleotides, the CDR3 is TGTGCCGGAAATTACCGGGCCCCATACAACTATGGCTACACCTTC.

The gene calls are TRBV6-1 and TRBJ2-7; no clear D. Germline CDR1 and CDR2: MNHNS and SASEGT. The CDR3 spans 14 residues. Between the trimmed V and J ends, which lost 8 bases and 9 bases, there was a span of 23 bases. The CDR3 DNA is TGTGCCAGCTACAGAGACCGGGCTTCTGATAGGCAGTACTTC. This translates into CASYRDRASDRQYF.

The rearrangement uses TRBV27 and TRBJ2-2; TRBD1 might be the D (6 bases). The V gene lost 7 bases and the J gene lost 4 bases, with 16 bases spanning the gap. The length of the CDR3 is 15 residues. Per the germline V gene, CDR1 is MNHEY and CDR2 is SMNVEV (reference sequence). CDR3 nucleotide sequence: TGTGCCAGCACCTTAAGAGGACAGATCACCGGGGAGCTGTTTTTT. Translating it yields CASTLRGQITGELFF.

This clonotype came up a few times. DNA of the CDR3: TGTGCCAGCAGCCAAGTAGCTCGGGGGGGACCTGACAATGAGCAGTTCTTC. It is translated as CASSQVARGGPDNEQFF. This chain links TRBV3-1 with TRBJ2-1; the match to TRBD2 covers 8 bases. CDR3 length: 17 amino acids. After removal of 1 base from V and 5 bases from J, the junction contained 10 bases not matched to a gene. Germline lookup yields CDR1 LGHDT and CDR2 YNNKEL (reference sequence).

The rearrangement uses TRBV29-1 and TRBJ2-7; maybe TRBD2 (6 bases). Trimming pared 4 bases from V and 4 bases from J, leaving 14 bases between. Germline CDR1 SQVTM, CDR2 ANQGSEA. The CDR3 is 13 amino acids. CDR3 in amino acids: CSVGGDGEYEQYF. CDR3 nucleotide sequence: TGCAGCGTTGGGGGGGACGGAGAATACGAGCAGTACTTC.

The chain carries TRBV3-1 and TRBJ2-7; D is perhaps TRBD2 (5 bases). The CDR3 is 15 amino acids. Germline loops: CDR1 LGHDT, CDR2 YNNKEL (reference sequence). V shed 1 base and J shed 0 bases, with 10 bases lying between them. Here the CDR3 reads CASSQGPRGSYEQYF. The CDR3 DNA sequence: TGTGCCAGCAGCCAAGGGCCCCGGGGCTCCTACGAGCAGTACTTC.